This T cell receptor (beta chain) was profiled in a study of OX40 agonist ivuxolimab in advanced cancers. Study summary: Dose-escalation patients suffered from hepatocellular carcinoma, melanoma, renal cell or head and neck cancer.

Generated by immunoSEQ multiplex PCR, the TCRdb table keeps only in-frame clones and is missing some. The sample carries some 110,000 clones, 80% to 95% recorded once. Comment on this clone: The same CDR3 arises from other DNA sequences in this sample as well.

J was trimmed by 0 bases and V by 0 bases; bases with no gene match: 0. The V gene's germline CDR1 is SGHRS and CDR2 YFSETQ. The CDR3 has 15 amino acids. This chain joins TRBV5-1 and TRBJ2-1, with 7 bases matching TRBD2. The source is an adult with an advanced solid tumor such as melanoma, head and neck, liver or kidney cancer. The sequencing here drew on CD4+ or CD8+ T cells sorted from blood, taken in a trial of the OX40 agonist ivuxolimab. CDR3 loop: CASSLGGSSYNEQFF. CDR3 in DNA: TGCGCCAGCAGCTTGGGCGGGAGCTCCTACAATGAGCAGTTCTTC.